The rows below give T cell receptor beta chains drawn from one sample of a study of cytomegalovirus exposure and HLA in healthy donors. Measured with immunoSEQ multiplex PCR; TCRdb has only the in-frame clones, and not every one. Among about 120,000 clones listed, approximately 90% were seen once. The source material was PBMCs. The source is a woman aged 18 to 35 in good health and CMV-seropositive. The CDR3 runs from the conserved cysteine through the conserved F or W. A D gene is named only where the DNA matches it firmly. Size values are once, few and many counts, or a class for expanded clones, and some rows have none.

v_call	clone_size	d_call	j_call	cdr3_nt	cdr3_aa
TRBV4-1	-	TRBD2	TRBJ2-3	TGCGCCAGCAGCCAAGAGCCCAGCGGGGGGCCCACAGATACGCAGTATTTT	CASSQEPSGGPTDTQYF
TRBV6-1	-	-	TRBJ1-6	TGTGCCAGCACCACCAAGCGGGGCATGGATTCACCCCTCCACTTT	CASTTKRGMDSPLHF
TRBV19	few	-	TRBJ1-2	TGTGCCAGTAGTTCGCGTTATGGCTACACCTTC	CASSSRYGYTF
TRBV7-9	once	TRBD2	TRBJ2-1	TGTGCCAGCAGCTTAAACTACGGGAGGGCCCCGAATAATGAGCAGTTCTTC	CASSLNYGRAPNNEQFF
TRBV4-3	-	-	TRBJ1-3	TGCGCCAGCAGCTCCAGGGCCTCTGGAAACACCATATATTTT	CASSSRASGNTIYF
TRBV6-6	-	TRBD1	TRBJ2-1	TGTGCCAGCAGTATCCTGACAGGGGGAAGTGAGCAGTTCTTC	CASSILTGGSEQFF
TRBV5-1	-	-	TRBJ2-3	TGCGCCAGCAGTCCTAGCTCACCAGCAACAGATACGCAGTATTTT	CASSPSSPATDTQYF
TRBV4-1	-	-	TRBJ2-6	TGCGCCAGCAGCCAAGAGGGACTTTCCTCTGGGGCCAACGTCCTGACTTTC	CASSQEGLSSGANVLTF
TRBV29-1	once	-	TRBJ1-2	TGCAGCGTTGGGGGACTGGTCGAGGGCTACACCTTC	CSVGGLVEGYTF
TRBV5-1	few	TRBD1	TRBJ1-2	TGCGCCAGCAGCTTGGTTATCGGACAGGGGGCTGGTACCTTC	CASSLVIGQGAGTF
TRBV27	-	TRBD2	TRBJ2-1	TGTGCCAGCAGTTTATCTTACGGGAGGCACAGCTCCTACAATGAGCAGTTCTTC	CASSLSYGRHSSYNEQFF
TRBV11-3	-	TRBD1	TRBJ1-1	TGTGCCAGCAGCTTGTGGATCGGGACAGACCCAGAGGGCACTGAAGCTTTCTTT	CASSLWIGTDPEGTEAFF
TRBV7-9	few	-	TRBJ1-4	TGTGCCAGCAGCTTTAGTGAAAAACTGTTTTTT	CASSFSEKLFF
TRBV6-1	-	-	TRBJ1-1	TGTGCCAGCAGTGAAAGTCTGAACAGGGCGAACACTGAAGCTTTCTTT	CASSESLNRANTEAFF
TRBV5-6	-	-	TRBJ2-7	TGTGCCAGCAGCGAACAGGGCGCCGAGCAGTACTTC	CASSEQGAEQYF